The 11 T cell receptor beta chains below all came from one sample that was sequenced in a study of T cell responses to AZD1222 COVID-19 vaccine. Generated by immunoSEQ multiplex PCR, the TCRdb table keeps only in-frame clones and is missing some. The data hold approximately 130,000 clones, with 70% to 90% observed a single time. The starting material was peripheral blood, obtained 28 days after the second AZD1222 dose. These receptors all stem from an adult who received the AZD1222 COVID-19 vaccine.

This sequence joins TRBV20-1 and TRBJ1-5, with 7 bases that match TRBD1. CDR1 DFQATT and CDR2 SNEGSKA come from the germline V gene (reference sequence). The V segment lost 3 bases and the J segment 4 bases; nucleotides outside the gene matches: 6. This CDR3 has 14 amino acids. The CDR3 DNA sequence: TGCAGTGCTAGTGCGCCAGGGGGGAATCAGCCCCAGCATTTT. Its protein product is CSASAPGGNQPQHF.

The chain employs TRBV6-4 and TRBJ1-5; 9 positions agree with TRBD1. With V trimmed by 0 bases and J by 7 bases, 22 bases remained unmatched. CDR3 length equals 21 residues. CDR1 is MRHNA and CDR2 is SNTAGT in the germline V gene. The CDR3 coding sequence is TGTGCCAGCAGTGACTCTCGAGTCCGTGGGACAGGGAGGTGGAAGGTCCAGCCCCAGCATTTT. It translates to CASSDSRVRGTGRWKVQPQHF.

The V and J genes are TRBV25-1 and TRBJ1-1; TRBD1 might be the D (6 bases). CDR1 and CDR2 from the germline V gene are MGHDK and SYGVNS. The CDR3 length is 15 residues. V lost 1 base and J lost 4, with 13 bases in between. Here the CDR3 reads CASSESGRGGTEAFF. DNA of the CDR3: TGTGCCAGCAGTGAATCTGGCAGGGGAGGCACTGAAGCTTTCTTT.

The J gene is TRBJ2-3, the V gene TRBV19; possible D gene TRBD2, 6 bases. V was cut by 6 bases and J by 0 bases, with 13 bases left in between. This CDR3 is built from 15 residues. CDR1 is LNHDA and CDR2 is SQIVND in the germline V gene (reference sequence). The CDR3 nucleotides read TGTGCCAGTAGCAACCGCGGGGCCAGCACAGATACGCAGTATTTT. It codes for CASSNRGASTDTQYF.

The count of this clone is one. The rearrangement links TRBV7-8 to TRBJ2-5; D gene unclear. Germline lookup yields CDR1 SGHVS and CDR2 FQNEAQ. Trimming removed 0 bases at V and 5 bases at J, with 10 bases between. The CDR3 contains 14 residues. The CDR3 nucleotides read TGTGCCAGCAGCTTAGCGGCAGCCGGGGAGACCCAGTACTTC. Translating it yields CASSLAAAGETQYF.

The chain links TRBV6-5 to TRBJ2-5; D is tentatively TRBD1 or TRBD2 (5 bases each). Per the germline V gene, CDR1 is MNHEY and CDR2 is SVGAGI. Trimming took 4 bases from V and 0 from J, leaving 12 bases between them. The CDR3 contains 15 residues. The CDR3 DNA sequence: TGTGCCAGCAGTTCGGGACCCTTGGACCAAGAGACCCAGTACTTC. Its protein product is CASSSGPLDQETQYF.

The chain employs TRBV7-8 and TRBJ2-2; D perhaps matches TRBD1 (6 bases). The germline V gene encodes CDR1 SGHVS and CDR2 FQNEAQ. The CDR3 sequence is 17 residues long. V was clipped by 1 base and J by 4 bases, with 16 bases between them. CDR3 region: CASSLGGSTGSTGELFF. Written as DNA, the CDR3 is TGTGCCAGCAGCTTAGGGGGGTCAACAGGGTCCACCGGGGAGCTGTTTTTT.

This clone was recorded only once. CDR3 loop: CASSPRWQNYGYTF. The CDR3 nucleotides are TGTGCCAGCAGCCCCAGGTGGCAGAACTATGGCTACACCTTC. The chain uses TRBV7-2 and TRBJ1-2; the D is unclear. Germline loops: CDR1 SGHTA, CDR2 FQGNSA. This CDR3 has 14 residues. V shed 5 bases and J shed 2 bases, with 12 bases lying between them.

The chain carries TRBV11-3 and TRBJ2-7; the D gene is possibly TRBD2 (5 bases). V was pared by 2 bases and J by 2 bases, with 13 bases between. The germline V gene has CDR1 SGHNT and CDR2 YENEEA. CDR3 length: 15 amino acids. The CDR3 sequence: CASSLLGGLAYEQYF. CDR3 DNA sequence: TGTGCCAGCAGCTTACTTGGAGGTCTCGCCTACGAGCAGTACTTC.

The chain combines TRBV12-3 or TRBV12-4 with TRBJ2-5; D gene unclear. The CDR3 contains 13 residues. V was pared by 4 bases and J by 2 bases, with 8 bases between. The CDR3 DNA reads as TGTGCCAGCAGTTCCAACAGACAAGAGACCCAGTACTTC. It translates to CASSSNRQETQYF.

The chain employs TRBV29-1 and TRBJ1-2; no clear D gene. V lost 4 bases and J 8 bases, leaving 11 bases between the germline ends. CDR1 is SQVTM, CDR2 ANQGSEA, per germline. The CDR3 spans 11 residues. The CDR3 region has the DNA TGCAGCGTTGGAGAGTCAAGGGGCTACACCTTC. Protein: CSVGESRGYTF.